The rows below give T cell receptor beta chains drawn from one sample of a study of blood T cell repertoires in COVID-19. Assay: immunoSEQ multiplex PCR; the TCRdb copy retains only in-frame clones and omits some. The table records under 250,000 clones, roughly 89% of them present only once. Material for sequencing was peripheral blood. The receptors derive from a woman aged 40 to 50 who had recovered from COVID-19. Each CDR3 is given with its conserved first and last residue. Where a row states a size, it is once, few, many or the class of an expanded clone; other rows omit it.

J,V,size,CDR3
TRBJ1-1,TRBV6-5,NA,CASSTTRQGRAFF
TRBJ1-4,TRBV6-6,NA,CASSLTRGTNEKLFF
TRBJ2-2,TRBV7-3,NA,CASSLQGNSGELFF
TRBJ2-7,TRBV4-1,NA,CASSQSGTSGEQYF
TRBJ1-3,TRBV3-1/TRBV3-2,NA,CASSQASTVSGNTIYF
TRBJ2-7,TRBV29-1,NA,CSVGTVSYEQYF
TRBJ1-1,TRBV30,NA,CARQEQGGTEAFF
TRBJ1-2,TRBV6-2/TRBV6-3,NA,CASSNRAGGIYGYTF
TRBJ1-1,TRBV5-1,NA,CASSLVGVDTEAFF
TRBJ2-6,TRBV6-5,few,CASRKQGAGANVLTF
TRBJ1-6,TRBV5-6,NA,CASSFEPNSPLHF
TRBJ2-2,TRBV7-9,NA,CASSFDSGGAEELFF
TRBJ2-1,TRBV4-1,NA,CASSHAGRGGYNEQFF
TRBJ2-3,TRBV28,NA,CASSSPWGQPDTQYF
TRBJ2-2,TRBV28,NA,CASSSGTPGTGELFF
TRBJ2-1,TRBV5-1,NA,CASGDLSSYNEQFF
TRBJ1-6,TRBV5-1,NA,CASSLQGDNSPLHF
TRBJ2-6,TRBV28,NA,CASSGQSSGANVLTF
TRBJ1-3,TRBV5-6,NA,CASSLQSGVYGNTIYF
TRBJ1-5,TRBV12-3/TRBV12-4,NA,CASSLDGNQPQHF
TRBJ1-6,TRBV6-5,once,CASSYDKGFSGSPLHF
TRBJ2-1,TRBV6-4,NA,CASSDGQAYNEQFF
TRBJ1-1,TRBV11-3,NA,CASRPSGANTEAFF